Given below is one T cell receptor beta chain in context. TCRdb independently ran MiXCR on the 5' RACE reads; one entry per CDR3 protein. Among a few hundred thousand distinct CDR3 sequences, around 20% were seen once, and the ten largest hold roughly 8%. This sample is drawn from a study of CD8 T cells in ankylosing spondylitis. With 4 bases clipped from V and 5 bases from J, the junction kept 13 bases outside the gene matches. This CDR3 region has 17 residues. Germline CDR1 is SGHNT and CDR2 is YYREEE (reference sequence). The sequence derives from a male donor with ankylosing spondylitis or in good health (not recorded which). V is TRBV5-4 and J is TRBJ2-1; 9 bases fit TRBD2. The sequenced sample consisted of blood, either unsorted or a sorted T cell fraction (not recorded which). The CDR3 here is CASSLPAGGRNDNEQFF. The CDR3 DNA reads TGTGCCAGCAGCCTACCAGCGGGAGGACGAAACGACAATGAGCAGTTCTTC.